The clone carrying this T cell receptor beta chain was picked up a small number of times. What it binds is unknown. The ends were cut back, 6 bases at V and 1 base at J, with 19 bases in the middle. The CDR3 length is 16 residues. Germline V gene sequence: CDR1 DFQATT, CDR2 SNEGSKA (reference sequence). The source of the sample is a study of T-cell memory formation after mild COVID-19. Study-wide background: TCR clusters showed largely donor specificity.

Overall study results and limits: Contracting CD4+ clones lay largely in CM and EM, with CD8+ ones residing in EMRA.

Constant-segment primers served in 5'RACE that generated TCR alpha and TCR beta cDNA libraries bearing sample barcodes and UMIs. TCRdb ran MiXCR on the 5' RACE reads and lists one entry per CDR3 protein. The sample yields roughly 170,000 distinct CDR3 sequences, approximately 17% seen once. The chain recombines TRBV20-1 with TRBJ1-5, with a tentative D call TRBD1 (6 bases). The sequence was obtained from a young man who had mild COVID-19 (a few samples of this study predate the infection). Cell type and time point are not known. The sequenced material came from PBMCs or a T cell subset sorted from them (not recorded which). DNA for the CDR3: TGCAGTGCCAGTAGGGGGGGCAGTTGGAGCAATCAGCCCCAGCATTTT. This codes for CSASRGGSWSNQPQHF.